This passage covers 16 T cell receptor beta chains from one sample sequenced in a study of T cell responses to AZD1222 COVID-19 vaccine. Sequencing used immunoSEQ multiplex PCR; TCRdb keeps in-frame clones, though not all of them. The sample has 90,000 to 150,000 clones; 88% are singletons. The sequencing used peripheral blood, collected 28 days after the second AZD1222 dose. These TCRs come from an adult who received the AZD1222 COVID-19 vaccine.

The CDR3 region is CASSLSAYEQYF. The CDR3 bases are TGTGCCAGCAGCCTGTCTGCCTACGAGCAGTACTTC. This chain connects TRBV5-6 to TRBJ2-7; D remains unclear. This CDR3 spans 12 amino acids. CDR1 is SGHDT and CDR2 is YYEEEE in the germline V gene. Between the trimmed V and J ends, which lost 4 bases and 2 bases, there was a span of 7 bases.

This sequence joins TRBV18 and TRBJ1-2, with 10 bases lining up with TRBD1. The CDR3 consists of 18 residues. Unmatched junction bases numbered 15, after V lost 3 bases and J lost 5 bases. Germline V gene sequence: CDR1 KGHSH, CDR2 LQKENI. CDR3 nucleotides: TGTGCCAGCTCACCTCCGCTGACAGGGGGCTTAGAAAAGTATGGCTACACCTTC. It yields the protein CASSPPLTGGLEKYGYTF.

The chain recombines TRBV10-3 with TRBJ1-3, with D unresolved. V lost 10 bases and J lost 3, with 7 bases in between. Germline assignment: CDR1 ENHRY and CDR2 SYGVKD. The CDR3 length is 11 residues. CDR3 DNA sequence: TGTGCCACCTCCTATGGAAACACCATATATTTT. Encoded protein: CATSYGNTIYF.

V and J are TRBV5-4 and TRBJ2-4; 7 positions agree with TRBD1. Trimming cost V 5 bases and J 4 bases; bases outside gene matches: 6. The CDR3 covers 14 residues. Germline loops: CDR1 SGHNT, CDR2 YYREEE (reference sequence). The CDR3 DNA follows: TGTGCCAGCAGTTCTTTGGGACAGAAAAACATTCAGTACTTC. It codes for CASSSLGQKNIQYF.

The chain carries TRBV11-3 and TRBJ2-5, with 13 bases aligning to TRBD2. This CDR3 is built from 15 residues. From germline, CDR1 is SGHNT and CDR2 YENEEA. Trimming cost V 3 bases and J 4 bases; bases outside gene matches: 2. The CDR3 nucleotides read TGTGCCAGCAGCTTGGGACTAGCGGGATCAGAGACCCAGTACTTC. Translation: CASSLGLAGSETQYF. Based on the CDR3 plus reference TRBV11-3 and TRBJ2-5, the full variable domain is EAGVVQSPRYKIIEKKQPVAFWCNPISGHNTLYWYLQNLGQGPELLIRYENEEAVDDSQLPKDRFSAERLKGVDSTLKIQPAELGDSAVYLCASSLGLAGSETQYFGPGTRLLVL.

The chain links TRBV15 to TRBJ2-7, with 8 bases lining up with TRBD1. Germline V lookup: CDR1 LNHNV, CDR2 YYDKDF (reference sequence). With 0 bases clipped from V and 6 bases from J, the junction kept 7 bases outside the gene matches. The CDR3 is 15 amino acids. CDR3 amino acids: CATSRDETGAVEQYF. CDR3 DNA: TGTGCCACCAGCAGAGATGAGACAGGGGCAGTCGAGCAGTACTTC.

This chain connects TRBV4-1 to TRBJ1-6, with D possibly matching TRBD1 (5 bases). Germline lookup yields CDR1 MGHRA and CDR2 YSYEKL. This CDR3 spans 16 amino acids. Trimming cost V 4 bases and J 8 bases, with 18 bases left between them. CDR3 in DNA: TGCGCCAGCAGCCCTCAAGCCGGGACCGCCGATTCACCCCTCCACTTT. This gives the protein CASSPQAGTADSPLHF.

The V and J genes are TRBV19 and TRBJ1-1; D is unresolved. Germline V lookup: CDR1 LNHDA, CDR2 SQIVND (reference sequence). The CDR3 length is 13 residues. V dropped 3 bases and J dropped 1 base, with 6 bases sitting between them. The CDR3 DNA follows: TGTGCCAGTAGTATTATAGGGAACACTGAAGCTTTCTTT. This sequence encodes CASSIIGNTEAFF.

This clone was found once. This sequence joins TRBV5-4 and TRBJ2-7, with D hard to call. The CDR3 runs 11 residues. Trimming removed 3 bases from V and 2 bases from J, with 3 bases in between. Germline lookup yields CDR1 SGHNT and CDR2 YYREEE (reference sequence). The CDR3 is CASSSAYEQYF. CDR3 nucleotides: TGTGCCAGCAGCTCGGCCTACGAGCAGTACTTC.

The CDR3 DNA sequence: TGTGCCAGCTCACCACTAAGCACTGAAGCTTTCTTT. Encoded protein: CASSPLSTEAFF. The chain couples TRBV18 to TRBJ1-1, with D unclear. The V gene's germline CDR1 is KGHSH and CDR2 LQKENI. The V end was cut by 1 base, the J end by 4 bases, with 4 bases between. CDR3 length: 12 residues.

In its sample, this clone was seen once. The chain couples TRBV7-3 to TRBJ2-3; D is undetermined. Trimming pared 4 bases from V and 2 bases from J, leaving 7 bases between. The CDR3 spans 13 residues. Germline V CDR1 and CDR2: SGHTA, FQGTGA. The CDR3 DNA follows: TGTGCCAGCAGCTCGTCACACACAGATACGCAGTATTTT. Its protein is CASSSSHTDTQYF.

The chain is built from TRBV5-6 and TRBJ1-1; D call uncertain. This CDR3 is 15 amino acids long. The germline V gene has CDR1 SGHDT and CDR2 YYEEEE. V lost 0 bases and J 5 bases, leaving 14 bases between the germline ends. The DNA for the CDR3 is TGTGCCAGCAGCTTGGTCCCGGACGGCCAAACTGAAGCTTTCTTT. Protein: CASSLVPDGQTEAFF.

V gene TRBV6-5 combines with J gene TRBJ1-2; possibly TRBD1 for D (5 bases). CDR1 MNHEY and CDR2 SVGAGI come from the germline V gene. The CDR3 has 15 amino acids. The V and J ends lost 6 bases and 6 bases respectively, with 20 bases between them. CDR3 amino acids: CASSPALSLGHGYTF. The CDR3 nucleotides read TGTGCCAGCAGCCCGGCACTCTCGTTGGGGCATGGCTACACCTTC.

The chain couples TRBV11-3 to TRBJ2-2; 8 bases agree with TRBD2. Germline CDR1 SGHNT, CDR2 YENEEA. The CDR3 is 17 amino acids. V dropped 5 bases and J dropped 3; count of bases not matched to a gene: 11. The DNA for the CDR3 is TGTGCCAGCAGCGGACGCCCGGGGGGGCCCCACACCGGGGAGCTGTTTTTT. It specifies CASSGRPGGPHTGELFF.

The chain couples TRBV9 to TRBJ1-1, with a weak D call TRBD1 (5 bases). The germline gives CDR1 SGDLS, CDR2 YYNGEE. Trimming cost V 3 bases and J 0 bases, with 15 bases left between them. The CDR3 is made up of 16 amino acids. The CDR3 DNA is TGTGCCAGCAGCGCCGGTTCGGGACTCGTGAACACTGAAGCTTTCTTT. Its translation: CASSAGSGLVNTEAFF.

This clone was picked up a small number of times. This sequence joins TRBV7-8 and TRBJ2-1; TRBD2 agrees at 8 bases. The V and J ends lost 3 bases and 5 bases, in that order; junction bases with no gene match: 3. CDR3 size: 14 residues. Per germline, CDR1 SGHVS and CDR2 FQNEAQ. CDR3 sequence reads: CASSFRRGDNEQFF. The CDR3 region has the DNA TGTGCCAGCAGCTTTAGGCGGGGGGACAATGAGCAGTTCTTC.